A selection of T cell receptor beta chains follows, all from one sample in a study of T cell repertoires in cytomegalovirus infection. Via MiXCR, TCRdb re-called the reads, giving one row per CDR3 protein. The table records some 270,000 distinct CDR3 sequences, approximately 22% of them present only once. Antigens for these TCRs are unknown. The sequencing here drew on cultured PBMCs, taken from culture after CMV antigen stimulation. The origin of the receptors is a human donor in good health (CMV status not recorded). Some clones in this sample may be carry-over from other donors' samples. Both conserved end residues are part of each CDR3. The D gene is left open where the match is weak. Part of the rows lack a size; the others show once, few, many or a class for expanded clones.

TRBJ1-2	-	-	TRBV12-3/TRBV12-4	CASTPGFSYGYTF	TGTGCCAGCACCCCGGGGTTCTCCTATGGCTACACCTTC
TRBJ2-3	many	TRBD2	TRBV12-3/TRBV12-4	CASSSGLAETDTQYF	TGTGCCAGCAGTTCCGGACTAGCGGAGACAGATACGCAGTATTTT
TRBJ2-4	few	TRBD2	TRBV5-4	CASSLGLAGGDIQYF	TGTGCCAGCAGCTTAGGGCTAGCGGGAGGGGACATTCAGTACTTC
TRBJ2-1	-	TRBD2	TRBV7-3	CASSFAGGPSNEQFF	TGTGCCAGCAGCTTTGCGGGAGGGCCTTCAAATGAGCAGTTCTTC
TRBJ2-3	-	-	TRBV7-7	CASSPEGGTDTQYF	TGTGCTAGCAGCCCAGAAGGTGGCACAGATACGCAGTATTTT
TRBJ2-7	-	-	TRBV5-1	CASSEYSFPPSEQYF	TGCGCCAGCAGCGAGTACAGTTTTCCCCCTTCCGAGCAGTACTTC
TRBJ1-1	-	-	TRBV7-9	CASSLLGRLDTEAFF	TGTGCCAGCAGCTTATTAGGGCGCCTAGACACTGAAGCTTTCTTT
TRBJ1-1	few	-	TRBV18	CASSPGQSNTEAFF	TGTGCCAGCTCACCCGGACAATCCAACACTGAAGCTTTCTTT
TRBJ1-2	-	-	TRBV19	CASSIVWGPNYGYTF	TGTGCCAGTAGTATAGTTTGGGGGCCCAACTATGGCTACACCTTC
TRBJ2-1	many	TRBD2	TRBV24-1	CATSDLGLAVDEQFF	TGTGCCACCAGTGATCTTGGACTAGCGGTCGATGAGCAGTTCTTC
TRBJ1-5	many	-	TRBV12-3/TRBV12-4	CASSLDRAGLNQPQHF	TGTGCCAGCAGCCTGGACCGCGCGGGCCTCAATCAGCCCCAGCATTTT
TRBJ2-7	-	TRBD2	TRBV9	CASSVGAGVGEQYF	TGTGCCAGCAGCGTAGGGGCGGGAGTAGGCGAGCAGTACTTC
TRBJ2-2	few	-	TRBV6-2/TRBV6-3	CASIALGGGELFF	TGTGCCAGCATAGCCTTGGGTGGCGGGGAGCTGTTTTTT
TRBJ2-4	few	TRBD2	TRBV3-1	CASSQDPGLPAQYF	TGTGCCAGCAGCCAAGATCCGGGACTACCCGCTCAGTACTTC
TRBJ1-1	-	TRBD1	TRBV19	CATLSRTGATEAFF	TGTGCCACCCTGAGCCGCACAGGGGCCACTGAAGCTTTCTTT
TRBJ2-1	-	-	TRBV6-2/TRBV6-3	CATTRQDYNEQFF	TGTGCCACCACCAGACAGGACTACAATGAGCAGTTCTTC
TRBJ1-2	-	-	TRBV6-2/TRBV6-3	CASSHNTVYGYTF	TGTGCCAGCAGCCACAATACAGTCTATGGCTACACCTTC
TRBJ1-1	-	-	TRBV12-3/TRBV12-4	CASSLGQGLKTFEAFF	TGTGCCAGCAGTTTAGGGCAGGGGCTTAAAACCTTTGAAGCTTTCTTT
TRBJ2-1	few	-	TRBV11-3	CASSQLPYNEQFF	TGTGCCAGCAGCCAACTCCCCTACAATGAGCAGTTCTTC
TRBJ1-1	-	-	TRBV19	CATDRPFKKAFF	TGTGCCACCGACCGCCCTTTTAAGAAAGCTTTCTTT
TRBJ2-3	-	TRBD2	TRBV10-3	CAISDLAGGQDTQYF	TGTGCCATCAGTGACCTAGCGGGAGGACAAGATACGCAGTATTTT
TRBJ2-3	few	TRBD2	TRBV7-2	CASSLIPPVGGGSDTDTQYF	TGTGCCAGCAGCTTAATCCCCCCCGTTGGGGGAGGGTCAGACACAGATACGCAGTATTTT
TRBJ2-7	few	TRBD2	TRBV27	CASSFTSGVYEQYF	TGTGCCAGCAGTTTTACTAGCGGAGTCTACGAGCAGTACTTC
TRBJ2-7	few	TRBD2	TRBV5-1	CASSLETSGYYEQYF	TGCGCCAGCAGCTTGGAGACTAGCGGGTATTACGAGCAGTACTTC
TRBJ2-2	few	TRBD2	TRBV4-1	CASSQGSGKGSGELFF	TGCGCCAGCAGCCAAGGAAGCGGGAAGGGGTCCGGGGAGCTGTTTTTT
TRBJ2-7	many	-	TRBV6-5	CASSYRRGPDEQYF	TGTGCCAGCAGTTATAGGCGGGGGCCCGACGAGCAGTACTTC
TRBJ1-6	once	TRBD1	TRBV4-3	CASSQGVGQGGASPLHF	TGCGCCAGCAGCCAAGGCGTTGGACAGGGGGGCGCCTCACCCCTCCACTTT
TRBJ2-1	many	TRBD2	TRBV7-2	CASSLAPRVGGDEQFF	TGTGCCAGCAGCTTAGCGCCGAGGGTGGGGGGGGATGAGCAGTTCTTC